This entry lists 32 T cell receptor beta chains sequenced from one sample in a study of cytomegalovirus exposure and HLA in healthy donors. 13 Jbeta primers and 60 Vbeta primers were used for the PCR. Sequencing was performed with immunoSEQ multiplex PCR; in TCRdb, only in-frame clones are kept and a portion is missing. The table has about 170,000 clones, 80% to 85% seen once. Sequencing input: PBMCs. These receptors originate from a male donor in good health and CMV-seronegative.

The chain joins TRBV11-2 to TRBJ2-1; 7 bases agree with TRBD2. V dropped 4 bases and J dropped 3; count of bases not matched to a gene: 6. Per the germline V gene, CDR1 is SGHAT and CDR2 is FQNNGV. The CDR3 is made up of 15 amino acids. CDR3 protein: CASSYRGVRYNEQFF. The CDR3 DNA reads TGTGCCAGCAGCTACCGGGGGGTTCGCTACAATGAGCAGTTCTTC.

V and J are TRBV7-2 and TRBJ2-2, with D hard to call. Germline CDR1 reads SGHTA; CDR2 reads FQGNSA. The CDR3 runs 14 residues. Trimming stripped 5 bases from V and 2 bases from J, with 9 bases between. CDR3 DNA sequence: TGTGCCAGCAGCCCCGCGAGTAACACCGGGGAGCTGTTTTTT. Translated, it gives CASSPASNTGELFF. Full variable domain (rest looked up from reference TRBV7-2 and TRBJ2-2): GAGVSQSPSNKVTEKGKDVELRCDPISGHTALYWYRQSLGQGLEFLIYFQGNSAPDKSGLPSDRFSAERTGGSVSTLTIQRTQQEDSAVYLCASSPASNTGELFFGEGSRLTVL.

This chain links TRBV7-2 with TRBJ2-1; D not resolved. This CDR3 has 16 amino acids. Germline-derived CDR1 and CDR2 are SGHTA and FQGNSA. V dropped 1 base and J dropped 0 bases, with 10 bases sitting between them. This chain's CDR3 is CASSLVFASSYNEQFF. The CDR3 coding sequence is TGTGCCAGCAGCTTAGTTTTCGCGAGCTCCTACAATGAGCAGTTCTTC.

The chain combines TRBV27 with TRBJ1-1; D unresolved. CDR3 length equals 16 residues. Germline lookup yields CDR1 MNHEY and CDR2 SMNVEV (reference sequence). V was trimmed by 1 base and J by 5 bases, leaving 17 bases between them. The CDR3: CASSLWAGLVGTEAFF. CDR3 nucleotide sequence: TGTGCCAGCAGTTTATGGGCAGGTTTGGTTGGGACTGAAGCTTTCTTT.

The chain links TRBV6-5 to TRBJ1-4; D is ambiguous. The CDR3 contains 13 residues. With 0 bases removed from V and 11 bases from J, the gap between germline ends came to 10 bases. Germline values: CDR1 MNHEY, CDR2 SVGAGI. CDR3 amino acids: CASSYSTGGKLFF. In DNA, the CDR3 is TGTGCCAGCAGTTACTCGACGGGCGGGAAACTGTTTTTT.

V gene TRBV7-2 combines with J gene TRBJ2-3, with D possibly matching TRBD1 (6 bases). The CDR3 length is 13 residues. V dropped 4 bases and J dropped 6 bases, with 11 bases sitting between them. Per germline, CDR1 SGHTA and CDR2 FQGNSA. CDR3 DNA: TGTGCCAGCAGCTACAGGGTACCCGATACGCAGTATTTT. Translation gives CASSYRVPDTQYF.

This clone was recorded only once. CDR3 residues: CASSFQNSPLHF. The CDR3 coding sequence is TGTGCCAGCAGTTTCCAAAATTCACCCCTCCACTTT. V and J are TRBV27 and TRBJ1-6, with no clear D. The CDR3 covers 12 residues. Germline V gene lookup returns CDR1 MNHEY and CDR2 SMNVEV (reference sequence). With 3 bases removed from V and 7 bases from J, the gap between germline ends came to 4 bases.

The chain has TRBV10-3 and TRBJ1-5; maybe TRBD1 (6 bases). With 5 bases removed from V and 0 bases from J, the gap between germline ends came to 8 bases. CDR3 length equals 14 residues. Per the germline V gene, CDR1 is ENHRY and CDR2 is SYGVKD. In nucleotides, the CDR3 is TGTGCCATCAGTAGGGACATTAGCAATCAGCCCCAGCATTTT. It yields the protein CAISRDISNQPQHF.

The chain uses TRBV5-6 and TRBJ1-2, with D tentatively TRBD1 (5 bases). The CDR3 runs to 12 residues. V lost 4 bases and J 3 bases, leaving 7 bases between the germline ends. CDR1 and CDR2 (germline): SGHDT, YYEEEE. The DNA of the CDR3 is TGTGCCAGCAGCGGGGGGGACTATGGCTACACCTTC. It translates to CASSGGDYGYTF. Using reference TRBV5-6 and TRBJ1-2 for the parts outside the CDR3, the full variable domain is DAGVTQSPTHLIKTRGQQVTLRCSPKSGHDTVSWYQQALGQGPQFIFQYYEEEERQRGNFPDRFSGHQFPNYSSELNVNALLLGDSALYLCASSGGDYGYTFGSGTRLTVV.

The chain joins TRBV29-1 to TRBJ1-1; D perhaps matches TRBD1 (5 bases). Trimming took 7 bases from V and 3 from J, leaving 12 bases between them. The CDR3 loop spans 12 amino acids. From germline, CDR1 is SQVTM and CDR2 ANQGSEA. The CDR3 nucleotides read TGCAGCGGGAACCGGGACTACACTGAAGCTTTCTTT. Translating it yields CSGNRDYTEAFF. Full variable domain (remainder filled in from reference TRBV29-1 and TRBJ1-1): SAVISQKPSRDICQRGTSLTIQCQVDSQVTMMFWYRQQPGQSLTLIATANQGSEATYESGFVIDKFPISRPNLTFSTLTVSNMSPEDSSIYLCSGNRDYTEAFFGQGTRLTVV.

A few counts support this clone. The chain is built from TRBV5-8 and TRBJ1-1, with D hard to call. The CDR3 consists of 9 residues. V dropped 8 bases and J dropped 5 bases, with 4 bases sitting between them. Germline lookup yields CDR1 SGHTS and CDR2 YDEGEE. CDR3 in amino acids: CASLTEAFF. Written as DNA, the CDR3 is TGTGCCAGTCTGACTGAAGCTTTCTTT. Using reference TRBV5-8 and TRBJ1-1 for the parts outside the CDR3, the full variable domain is EAGVTQSPTHLIKTRGQQATLRCSPISGHTSVYWYQQALGLGLQFLLWYDEGEERNRGNFPPRFSGRQFPNYSSELNVNALELEDSALYLCASLTEAFFGQGTRLTVV.

This chain connects TRBV5-1 to TRBJ2-3, with a possible D match to TRBD2 (5 bases). The CDR3 has 13 residues. V was clipped by 3 bases and J by 4 bases, with 9 bases between them. In germline, CDR1 is SGHRS, CDR2 YFSETQ. Here the CDR3 DNA reads TGCGCCAGCAGCTCCTCCGGGGCAGATACGCAGTATTTT. It codes for CASSSSGADTQYF.

The genes are TRBV2 and TRBJ1-2, with D unclear. The V end lost 2 bases, the J end lost 8 bases, and 9 bases lay between the germline ends. The CDR3 spans 12 residues. The germline CDR1 and CDR2 sequences are SNHLY and FYNNEI. CDR3 region: CASSETGEGYTF. CDR3 nucleotide sequence: TGTGCCAGCAGTGAAACCGGGGAAGGCTACACCTTC. The variable domain in full, completed from reference TRBV2 and TRBJ1-2, reads EPEVTQTPSHQVTQMGQEVILRCVPISNHLYFYWYRQILGQKVEFLVSFYNNEISEKSEIFDDQFSVERPDGSNFTLKIRSTKLEDSAMYFCASSETGEGYTFGSGTRLTVV.

The chain joins TRBV13 to TRBJ1-1, with D tentatively TRBD1 (6 bases). Germline-derived CDR1 and CDR2 are PRHDT and FYEKMQ (reference sequence). The CDR3 consists of 13 residues. V shed 7 bases and J shed 1 base, with 10 bases lying between them. CDR3 in amino acids: CASIDRSNTEAFF. For the CDR3, the DNA is TGTGCCAGCATCGACAGGTCGAACACTGAAGCTTTCTTT.

The rearrangement uses TRBV6-5 and TRBJ1-5, with a weak D call TRBD1 (5 bases). This CDR3 spans 14 amino acids. Trimming pared 5 bases from V and 6 bases from J, leaving 14 bases between. Germline lookup yields CDR1 MNHEY and CDR2 SVGAGI. The CDR3 DNA follows: TGTGCCAGCAGTGAATTTGCAGGGTCTCAGCCCCAGCATTTT. Protein product: CASSEFAGSQPQHF.

This sequence joins TRBV5-1 and TRBJ1-1; D may be TRBD1 (5 bases). Germline CDR1 SGHRS, CDR2 YFSETQ. This CDR3 has 15 amino acids. Between the trimmed V and J ends, which lost 4 bases and 3 bases, there was a span of 16 bases. CDR3 bases: TGCGCCAGCAGCCCCCCCAGGGAGGGAGACACTGAAGCTTTCTTT. Residues: CASSPPREGDTEAFF.

V gene TRBV9 combines with J gene TRBJ2-2; 9 bases are shared with TRBD1. CDR3 length: 17 amino acids. J lost 3 bases, V lost 4 bases, and 10 bases had no gene match. Germline V CDR1 and CDR2: SGDLS, YYNGEE. Here the CDR3 DNA reads TGTGCCAGCAGCCTCCGCCGGGACAGGGTTGACACCGGGGAGCTGTTTTTT. Protein: CASSLRRDRVDTGELFF.

The chain recombines TRBV6-5 with TRBJ1-1; D unclear. This CDR3 has 14 amino acids. Germline V CDR1 and CDR2: MNHEY, SVGAGI. Trimming cost V 0 bases and J 1 base, with 6 bases left between them. The CDR3, as DNA: TGTGCCAGCAGTTACTCAGGGAGGAACACTGAAGCTTTCTTT. This gives the protein CASSYSGRNTEAFF.

The chain recombines TRBV9 with TRBJ2-1; 9 positions match TRBD1. J gave up 7 bases and V 4 bases, and 9 bases lay outside the gene matches. Germline lookup yields CDR1 SGDLS and CDR2 YYNGEE. This CDR3 spans 15 amino acids. This CDR3 is CASSRSGTGWNEQFF. The CDR3 bases are TGTGCCAGCAGCCGCTCCGGGACAGGGTGGAATGAGCAGTTCTTC.

This clone was picked up a small number of times. The V call is TRBV2, the J call TRBJ1-5; possible D gene TRBD1, 5 bases. Germline V CDR1 and CDR2: SNHLY, FYNNEI. V lost 0 bases to trimming and J lost 5 bases, with 11 bases between them. This CDR3 contains 15 residues. DNA for the CDR3: TGTGCCAGCAGTGAAGCCTGGGGCGGCGATCAGCCCCAGCATTTT. Translation gives CASSEAWGGDQPQHF.

This chain links TRBV11-2 with TRBJ1-1; no firm D call. The CDR3 covers 12 residues. Germline V gene lookup returns CDR1 SGHAT and CDR2 FQNNGV. Trimming took off 5 bases at V and 3 bases at J, with 7 bases between the two ends. The CDR3 DNA reads TGTGCCAGCAGCCCCCGGGACACTGAAGCTTTCTTT. Amino acid sequence: CASSPRDTEAFF.

The rearrangement uses TRBV4-1 and TRBJ1-1, with D hard to call. The CDR3 is 15 amino acids. Per germline, CDR1 MGHRA and CDR2 YSYEKL. The V end was cut by 0 bases, the J end by 5 bases, with 13 bases between. The CDR3 coding sequence is TGCGCCAGCAGCCAAGAGGGGAGGGCTTCGACTGAAGCTTTCTTT. Protein sequence: CASSQEGRASTEAFF.

J is TRBJ1-1 and V is TRBV25-1; D remains ambiguous. Per germline, CDR1 MGHDK and CDR2 SYGVNS. Trimming removed 10 bases from V and 1 base from J, with 7 bases in between. The CDR3 length is 11 residues. CDR3 protein: CATTENTEAFF. CDR3 DNA: TGTGCCACCACAGAGAACACTGAAGCTTTCTTT.

The CDR3 nucleotides are TGTGCCAGCACCCCGGGGACAGGGGCTTTTTACGAGCAGTACTTC. Translating it yields CASTPGTGAFYEQYF. This rearrangement joins TRBV7-2 to TRBJ2-7, with 10 bases aligning to TRBD1. Germline assignment: CDR1 SGHTA and CDR2 FQGNSA. The junction had 10 bases not matched to a gene; V was cut back by 7 bases and J by 4 bases. The length of the CDR3 is 15 residues.

This clone was observed once. The rearrangement uses TRBV6-5 and TRBJ1-3, with TRBD1 identical over 8 bases. The CDR3 loop spans 14 amino acids. CDR1 is MNHEY, CDR2 SVGAGI, per germline. V was pared by 4 bases and J by 4 bases, with 3 bases of the junction left unmatched. This chain's CDR3 is CASSSGGYGNTIYF. The DNA of the CDR3 is TGTGCCAGCAGTTCAGGGGGCTACGGAAACACCATATATTTT.

The chain carries TRBV6-4 and TRBJ2-3; 11 bases are shared with TRBD2. V lost 6 bases and J lost 5; bases outside the gene matches: 4. This CDR3 spans 14 amino acids. The germline V gene has CDR1 MRHNA and CDR2 SNTAGT. CDR3 sequence: CASSEGLAGDTQYF. The CDR3 DNA reads TGTGCCAGCAGCGAAGGACTAGCGGGAGATACGCAGTATTTT.

This chain joins TRBV29-1 and TRBJ1-2, with 7 nucleotides matching TRBD1. Germline CDR1 reads SQVTM; CDR2 reads ANQGSEA. This CDR3 comprises 15 residues. V shed 1 base and J 8 bases; nucleotides not matched to a gene: 13. This CDR3 reads CSVEGLLTGVGGYTF. The CDR3 DNA follows: TGCAGCGTTGAAGGTCTCCTCACAGGGGTAGGGGGCTACACCTTC.

The chain recombines TRBV9 with TRBJ1-2; 9 bases are a match to TRBD1. V lost 4 bases, J lost 5 bases, and 6 bases stayed unmatched. CDR1 and CDR2 (germline): SGDLS, YYNGEE. This CDR3 has 14 residues. DNA of the CDR3: TGTGCCAGCAGCCCAGGACAGGGGTGGTATGGCTACACCTTC. Amino acid sequence: CASSPGQGWYGYTF. The entire variable domain, with the rest obtained from reference TRBV9 and TRBJ1-2, is as follows: DSGVTQTPKHLITATGQRVTLRCSPRSGDLSVYWYQQSLDQGLQFLIQYYNGEERAKGNILERFSAQQFPDLHSELNLSSLELGDSALYFCASSPGQGWYGYTFGSGTRLTVV.

The V call is TRBV30, the J call TRBJ1-2; no reliable D call. The CDR3 totals 12 residues. In germline, CDR1 is GTSNPN, CDR2 SVGIG (reference sequence). Trimming shortened V by 3 bases and J by 9 bases, and 14 bases separated the two germline ends. CDR3 nucleotides: TGTGCCTGGAGGGTCCCTAACCGCCGCTACACCTTC. Translating it yields CAWRVPNRRYTF.

The rearrangement joins TRBV4-1 to TRBJ2-7; TRBD2 matches at 7 bases. J lost 3 bases, V lost 1 base, and 3 bases had no gene match. This CDR3 has 14 amino acids. Per germline, CDR1 MGHRA and CDR2 YSYEKL. CDR3 nucleotides: TGCGCCAGCAGCCAAGGGCCTAGCGGCTACGAGCAGTACTTC. Translation: CASSQGPSGYEQYF.

The chain carries TRBV7-9 and TRBJ2-1; a possible D gene is TRBD1 (5 bases). The ends were cut back, 1 base at V and 7 bases at J, with 11 bases in the middle. CDR3 length equals 14 residues. Germline CDR1 and CDR2: SEHNR and FQNEAQ (reference sequence). CDR3 nucleotides: TGTGCCAGCAGCTTAGTAGGCAGGGCTAATGAGCAGTTCTTC. Translation gives CASSLVGRANEQFF.

This chain links TRBV30 with TRBJ1-1, with D perhaps matching TRBD1 (5 bases). V lost 2 bases and J lost 1, with 8 bases in between. The CDR3 sequence is 13 residues long. The germline V gene encodes CDR1 GTSNPN and CDR2 SVGIG (reference sequence). DNA for the CDR3: TGTGCCTGGAGTAACGACAGGAACACTGAAGCTTTCTTT. This codes for CAWSNDRNTEAFF.